This T cell receptor beta chain stems from a study of graft-versus-host responses after intestinal transplantation. Study observations and caveats: Peak levels of circulating GvH clones tracked with early post-transplant HvG declines.

Germline CDR1 is MDHEN and CDR2 is SYDVKM. V gave up 4 bases and J gave up 7 bases; unmatched junction bases: 8. CDR3 length equals 16 residues. Assay: immunoSEQ multiplex PCR; the TCRdb copy retains only in-frame clones and omits some. The sample consists of 7,500 or so clones, just under 25% of them appearing once. Sorting after the reaction isolated proliferating CFSE-low CD3+CD4+ and CD3+CD8+ responders. The V and J genes are TRBV28 and TRBJ2-1, with 12 bases lining up with TRBD2. The specimen comprised alloreactive CD4+ T cells from a mixed lymphocyte reaction culture, sampled before transplantation. Documented subset: CFSE-low proliferating T cells sorted from roughly six-day pre-transplant mixed lymphocyte reaction (GvH or HvG direction). The sequence was obtained from a human patient who was an organ donor for intestinal transplantation. Here the CDR3 DNA reads TGTGCCAGCAGTTCCCGACTAGCGGGAGCGTGGAATGAGCAGTTCTTC. Protein sequence: CASSSRLAGAWNEQFF.